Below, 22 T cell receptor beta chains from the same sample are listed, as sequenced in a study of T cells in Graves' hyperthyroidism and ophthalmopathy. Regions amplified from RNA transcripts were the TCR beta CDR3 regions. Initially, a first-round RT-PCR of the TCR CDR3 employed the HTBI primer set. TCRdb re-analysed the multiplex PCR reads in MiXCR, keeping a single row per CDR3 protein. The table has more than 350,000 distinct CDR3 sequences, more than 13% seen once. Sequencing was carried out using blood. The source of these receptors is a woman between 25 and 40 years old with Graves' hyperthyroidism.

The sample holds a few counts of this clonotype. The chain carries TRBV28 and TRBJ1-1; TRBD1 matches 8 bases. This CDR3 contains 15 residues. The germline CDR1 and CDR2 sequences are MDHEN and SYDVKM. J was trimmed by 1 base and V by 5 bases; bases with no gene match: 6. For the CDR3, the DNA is TGTGCCAGCAGTCACCTCGGGACAGGGAACACTGAAGCTTTCTTT. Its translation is CASSHLGTGNTEAFF.

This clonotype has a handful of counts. CDR3 sequence reads: CSVGHQDTYEQYF. The CDR3 bases are TGCAGCGTCGGACACCAAGACACCTACGAGCAGTACTTC. The chain couples TRBV29-1 to TRBJ2-7; possibly TRBD1 for D (5 bases). Trimming removed 6 bases at V and 2 bases at J, with 14 bases between. Germline CDR1 SQVTM, CDR2 ANQGSEA. The CDR3 consists of 13 residues.

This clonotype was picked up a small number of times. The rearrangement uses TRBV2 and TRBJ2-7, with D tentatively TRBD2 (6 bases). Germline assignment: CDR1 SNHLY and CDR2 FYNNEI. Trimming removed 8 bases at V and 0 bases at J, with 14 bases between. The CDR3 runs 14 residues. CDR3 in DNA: TGTGCCAGCGCTCCGGGACTCCGCTCCTACGAGCAGTACTTC. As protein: CASAPGLRSYEQYF.

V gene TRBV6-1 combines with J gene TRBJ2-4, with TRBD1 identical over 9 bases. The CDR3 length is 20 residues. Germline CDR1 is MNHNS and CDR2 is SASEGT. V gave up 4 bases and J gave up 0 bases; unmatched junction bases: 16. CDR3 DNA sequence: TGTGCCAGCAGTGCCCCCACCGGGACAGGGTCGAGAGTAGCCAAAAACATTCAGTACTTC. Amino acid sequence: CASSAPTGTGSRVAKNIQYF.

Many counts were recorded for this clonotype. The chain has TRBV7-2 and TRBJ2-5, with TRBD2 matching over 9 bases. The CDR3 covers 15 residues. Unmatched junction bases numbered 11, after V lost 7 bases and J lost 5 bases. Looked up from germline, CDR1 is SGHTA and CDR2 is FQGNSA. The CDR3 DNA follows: TGTGCCAGCACCATTTGGGCTAGCGGGACCGAGACCCAGTACTTC. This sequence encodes CASTIWASGTETQYF.

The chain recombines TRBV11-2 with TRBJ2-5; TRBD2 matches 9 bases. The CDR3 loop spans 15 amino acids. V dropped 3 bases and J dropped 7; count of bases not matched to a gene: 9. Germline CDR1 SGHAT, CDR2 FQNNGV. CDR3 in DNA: TGTGCCAGCAGCTTTTCCAGCGGGGGGTTTTGGACCCAGTACTTC. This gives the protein CASSFSSGGFWTQYF.

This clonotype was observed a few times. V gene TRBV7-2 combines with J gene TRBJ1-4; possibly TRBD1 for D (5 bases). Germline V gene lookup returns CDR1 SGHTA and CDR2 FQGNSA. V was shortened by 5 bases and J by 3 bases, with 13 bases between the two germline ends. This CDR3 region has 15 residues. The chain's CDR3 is CASSPIRGANEKLFF. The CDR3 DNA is TGTGCCAGCAGCCCCATAAGGGGTGCTAATGAAAAACTGTTTTTT. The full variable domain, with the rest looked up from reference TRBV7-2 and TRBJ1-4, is GAGVSQSPSNKVTEKGKDVELRCDPISGHTALYWYRQSLGQGLEFLIYFQGNSAPDKSGLPSDRFSAERTGGSVSTLTIQRTQQEDSAVYLCASSPIRGANEKLFFGSGTQLSVL.

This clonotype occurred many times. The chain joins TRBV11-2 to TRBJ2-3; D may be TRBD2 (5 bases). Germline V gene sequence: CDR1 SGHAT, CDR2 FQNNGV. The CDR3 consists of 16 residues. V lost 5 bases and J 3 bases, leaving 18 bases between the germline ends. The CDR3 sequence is CASSKYGIFGTDTQYF. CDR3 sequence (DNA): TGTGCCAGCAGCAAGTACGGGATCTTCGGAACAGATACGCAGTATTTT.

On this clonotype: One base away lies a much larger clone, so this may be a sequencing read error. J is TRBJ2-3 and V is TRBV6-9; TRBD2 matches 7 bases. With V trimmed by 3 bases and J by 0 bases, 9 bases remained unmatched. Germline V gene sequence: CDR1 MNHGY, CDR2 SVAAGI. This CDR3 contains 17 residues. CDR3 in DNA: TGTGCCAGCAGTTACCCCCTAGCGGTCACTAGCACAGATACGCAGTATTTT. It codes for CASSYPLAVTSTDTQYF.

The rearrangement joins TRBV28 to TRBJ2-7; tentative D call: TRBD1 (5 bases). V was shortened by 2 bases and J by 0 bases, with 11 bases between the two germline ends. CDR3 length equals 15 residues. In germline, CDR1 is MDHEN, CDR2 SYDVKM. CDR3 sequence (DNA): TGTGCCAGCAGTTTAAGGGGCCTGAGCTCCTACGAGCAGTACTTC. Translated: CASSLRGLSSYEQYF.

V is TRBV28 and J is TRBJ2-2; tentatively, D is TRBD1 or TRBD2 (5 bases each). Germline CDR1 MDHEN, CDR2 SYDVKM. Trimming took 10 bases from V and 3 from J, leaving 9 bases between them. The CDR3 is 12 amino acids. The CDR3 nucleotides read TGTGCCACCCTGGGGGACACCGGGGAGCTGTTTTTT. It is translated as CATLGDTGELFF.

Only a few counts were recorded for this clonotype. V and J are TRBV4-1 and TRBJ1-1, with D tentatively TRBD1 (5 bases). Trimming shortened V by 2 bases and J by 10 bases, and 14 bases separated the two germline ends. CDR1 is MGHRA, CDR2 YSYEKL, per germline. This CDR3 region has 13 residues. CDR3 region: CASSQLQARGAFF. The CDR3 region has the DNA TGCGCCAGCAGCCAACTACAGGCCCGAGGAGCTTTCTTT.

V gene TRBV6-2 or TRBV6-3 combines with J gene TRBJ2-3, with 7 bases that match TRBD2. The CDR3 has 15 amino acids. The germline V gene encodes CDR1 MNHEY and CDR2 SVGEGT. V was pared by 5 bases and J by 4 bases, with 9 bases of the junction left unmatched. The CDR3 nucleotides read TGTGCCAGCAGTGCCTCGCGGGAGTTACCAGATACGCAGTATTTT. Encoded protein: CASSASRELPDTQYF.

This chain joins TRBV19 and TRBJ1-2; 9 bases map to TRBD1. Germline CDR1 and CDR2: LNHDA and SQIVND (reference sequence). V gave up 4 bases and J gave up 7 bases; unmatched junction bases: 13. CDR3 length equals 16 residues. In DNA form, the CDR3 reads TGTGCCAGTAGTACCAACCGGGACAGGGTGTTAGTTGGCTACACCTTC. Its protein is CASSTNRDRVLVGYTF.

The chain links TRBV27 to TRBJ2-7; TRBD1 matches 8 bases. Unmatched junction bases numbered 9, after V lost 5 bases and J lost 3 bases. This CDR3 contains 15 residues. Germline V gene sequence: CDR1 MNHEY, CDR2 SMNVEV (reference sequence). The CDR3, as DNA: TGTGCCAGCAGTCTCCACGGACAGGGTTTCTACGAGCAGTACTTC. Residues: CASSLHGQGFYEQYF.

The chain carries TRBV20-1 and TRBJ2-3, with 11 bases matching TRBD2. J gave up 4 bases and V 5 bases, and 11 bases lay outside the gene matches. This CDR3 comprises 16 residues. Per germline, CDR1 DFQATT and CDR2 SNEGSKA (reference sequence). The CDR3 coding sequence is TGCAGTGCTGGAGGCTCTAGCGGGAGGATCGCAGATACGCAGTATTTT. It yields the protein CSAGGSSGRIADTQYF.

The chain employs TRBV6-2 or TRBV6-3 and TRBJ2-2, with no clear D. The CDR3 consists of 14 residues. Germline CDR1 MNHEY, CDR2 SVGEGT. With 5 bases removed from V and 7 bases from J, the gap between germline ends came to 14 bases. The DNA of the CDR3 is TGTGCCAGCAGTCACTACACTGTCGGCGGGGAGCTGTTTTTT. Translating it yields CASSHYTVGGELFF.

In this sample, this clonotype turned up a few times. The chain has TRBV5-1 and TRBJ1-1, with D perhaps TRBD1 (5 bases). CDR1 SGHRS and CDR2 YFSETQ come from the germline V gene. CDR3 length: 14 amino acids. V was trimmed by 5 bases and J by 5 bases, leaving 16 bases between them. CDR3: CASRFGGAATEAFF. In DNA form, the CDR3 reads TGCGCCAGCAGATTTGGTGGGGCCGCGACTGAAGCTTTCTTT.

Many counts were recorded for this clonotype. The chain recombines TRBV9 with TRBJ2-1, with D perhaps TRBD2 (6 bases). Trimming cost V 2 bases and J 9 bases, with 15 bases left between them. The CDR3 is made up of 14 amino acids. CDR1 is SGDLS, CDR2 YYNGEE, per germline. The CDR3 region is CASSVRRAGIEQFF. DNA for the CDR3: TGTGCCAGCAGCGTCAGGAGGGCAGGTATTGAGCAGTTCTTC.

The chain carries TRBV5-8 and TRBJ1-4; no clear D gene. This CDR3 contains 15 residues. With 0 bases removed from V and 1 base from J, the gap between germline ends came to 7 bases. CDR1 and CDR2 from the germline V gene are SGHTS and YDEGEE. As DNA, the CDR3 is TGTGCCAGCAGCTTGGCCGGCGGAACTAATGAAAAACTGTTTTTT. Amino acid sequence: CASSLAGGTNEKLFF.

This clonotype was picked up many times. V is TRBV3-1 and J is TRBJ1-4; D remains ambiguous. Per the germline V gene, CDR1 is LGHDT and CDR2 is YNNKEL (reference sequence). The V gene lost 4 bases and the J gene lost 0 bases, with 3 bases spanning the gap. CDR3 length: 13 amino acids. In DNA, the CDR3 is TGTGCCAGCAGCCCTGCAACTAATGAAAAACTGTTTTTT. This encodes CASSPATNEKLFF.

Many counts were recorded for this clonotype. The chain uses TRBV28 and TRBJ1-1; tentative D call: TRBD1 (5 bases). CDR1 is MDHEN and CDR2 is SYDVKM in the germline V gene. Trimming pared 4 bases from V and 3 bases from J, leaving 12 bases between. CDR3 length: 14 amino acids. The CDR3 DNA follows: TGTGCCAGCAGTTCGAGACAGAAGGACACTGAAGCTTTCTTT. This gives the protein CASSSRQKDTEAFF.